Following are 27 T cell receptor beta chains from one sample sequenced in a study of blood T cells in healthy people across ages (dated by TCRdb to 2013 to 2016). Library preparation employed 5' RACE. Sequencing took place on an Illumina HiSeq 2500. A second 7 to 11 cycle PCR used a sample-barcoded 5' primer and a J-beta primer mix. Starting from the raw public reads, TCRdb applied fastp trimming at Q25, assembled clones with MiXCR and retained in-frame beta chains. Rows are combined by CDR3 protein, so each entry shows the most common genes and DNA. The sample has about 1,400,000 distinct CDR3 sequences on record, around 55% of them singletons. 5.5% to 8% of the sample is in the top ten clones. Sequencing was performed on blood. Receptors were obtained from a man aged 18 to 29 in good health.

The chain combines TRBV4-1 with TRBJ2-4; D gene unclear. The DNA matches TRBJ2-7 better at its end, which makes the J call doubtful. CDR1 MGHRA and CDR2 YSYEKL come from the germline V gene. This CDR3 has 17 amino acids. The CDR3 loop is CASSQPSVGKARYEQYF. The CDR3 nucleotides read TGCGCCAGCAGCCAACCTTCGGTGGGTAAGGCGCGATACGAGCAGTACTTC.

The chain links TRBV20-1 to TRBJ2-7; 9 bases are a match to TRBD1. After removal of 5 bases from V and 4 bases from J, the junction contained 6 bases not matched to a gene. CDR1 and CDR2 from the germline V gene are DFQATT and SNEGSKA (reference sequence). The CDR3 contains 13 residues. In nucleotides, the CDR3 is TGCAGTGCTGGACAGGGGATTGGTTACGAGCAGTACTTC. Translated: CSAGQGIGYEQYF.

Here the CDR3 DNA reads TGTGCCATCAGTGGGAAAACCACAGGGGGCGATGGCTACACCTTC. Protein sequence: CAISGKTTGGDGYTF. This sequence joins TRBV10-3 and TRBJ1-2, with TRBD1 matching over 9 bases. V trimming: 4 bases; J trimming: 6 bases; junction bases outside the gene matches: 9. There are 15 residues in the CDR3. The germline gives CDR1 ENHRY, CDR2 SYGVKD.

The chain links TRBV28 to TRBJ2-7, with no clear D. The CDR3 sequence is 15 residues long. Trimming pared 2 bases from V and 0 bases from J, leaving 11 bases between. Germline lookup yields CDR1 MDHEN and CDR2 SYDVKM. CDR3 sequence reads: CASSLVWESSYEQYF. In DNA form, the CDR3 reads TGTGCCAGCAGTTTAGTCTGGGAAAGCTCCTACGAGCAGTACTTC.

The chain employs TRBV2 and TRBJ1-2; no clear D gene. V lost 8 bases and J 8 bases, leaving 15 bases between the germline ends. Germline CDR1 SNHLY, CDR2 FYNNEI. The CDR3 has 12 residues. CDR3 nucleotide sequence: TGTGCCAGCGGTACCGGGGTTGGGGGCTACACCTTC. This codes for CASGTGVGGYTF.

V usage is TRBV5-6 and J usage is TRBJ2-1; D gene ambiguous. Gene TRBJ2-7 matches the end of the DNA better, so the J call may be wrong. The CDR3 covers 16 residues. The germline V gene has CDR1 SGHDT and CDR2 YYEEEE. CDR3 region: CASSLGRQSSYNEQYF. DNA of the CDR3: TGTGCCAGCAGCTTGGGACGGCAGAGCTCCTACAATGAGCAGTACTTC.

This clonotype has just a few counts. The CDR3 is CASLTWKRETQYF. In DNA, the CDR3 is TGTGCCAGTCTTACCTGGAAAAGAGAGACCCAGTACTTC. The chain combines TRBV6-5 with TRBJ2-5, with D hard to call. The CDR3 has 13 residues. Trimming took off 9 bases at V and 4 bases at J, with 15 bases between the two ends. Germline V gene data show CDR1 as MNHEY and CDR2 as SVGAGI.

This chain uses TRBV7-9 with TRBJ1-1; 7 nucleotides align to TRBD1. V shed 5 bases, J shed 11 bases, and the junction held 20 bases outside the gene matches. This CDR3 is built from 16 residues. Germline-derived CDR1 and CDR2 are SEHNR and FQNEAQ (reference sequence). This CDR3 is CASSPDRVRGQPEAFF. The CDR3 DNA is TGTGCCAGCAGCCCCGACAGGGTACGGGGTCAACCGGAGGCTTTCTTT.

This clonotype was counted only a few times. The rearrangement joins TRBV7-2 to TRBJ1-2; D is undetermined. CDR1 and CDR2 (germline): SGHTA, FQGNSA. The CDR3 is 14 residues long. The germline V and J ends were trimmed by 5 bases and 8 bases, with 18 bases remaining between them. The CDR3 sequence: CASSLGWQTPGYTF. The CDR3 bases are TGTGCCAGCAGCCTAGGATGGCAGACTCCCGGCTACACCTTC.

The V call is TRBV7-9, the J call TRBJ2-7, with D possibly being TRBD2 (5 bases). The CDR3 has 14 residues. V gave up 5 bases and J gave up 2 bases, with 13 bases separating them. CDR1 is SEHNR and CDR2 is FQNEAQ in the germline V gene (reference sequence). This CDR3 is CASSRKAEPYEQYF. The CDR3 nucleotides read TGTGCCAGCAGCCGGAAAGCGGAGCCCTACGAGCAGTACTTC.

The chain couples TRBV25-1 to TRBJ2-7, with 9 bases matching TRBD1. Trimming cost V 2 bases and J 9 bases; bases outside gene matches: 8. Germline CDR1 is MGHDK and CDR2 is SYGVNS. The CDR3 length is 14 residues. The DNA of the CDR3 is TGTGCCAGCAGTGAAGCACAGGGGGCTCCCGGGCAGTACTTC. Translated, it gives CASSEAQGAPGQYF.

The chain couples TRBV6-6 to TRBJ2-1; D perhaps matches TRBD2 (7 bases). The CDR3 sequence is 12 residues long. Germline V lookup: CDR1 MNHNY, CDR2 SVGAGI (reference sequence). Trimming stripped 7 bases from V and 7 bases from J, with 11 bases between. CDR3 protein: CASKGGTNEQFF. The CDR3 nucleotides read TGTGCCAGCAAGGGGGGGACGAATGAGCAGTTCTTC.

This chain links TRBV6-2 or TRBV6-3 with TRBJ2-1, with 9 bases matching TRBD1. In germline, CDR1 is MNHEY, CDR2 SVGEGT. The CDR3 consists of 16 residues. The trim removed 7 bases at V and 6 bases at J, leaving 13 bases unmatched. CDR3 DNA: TGTGCCAGCAATCCCACCGGGACAGGGCGCGCCAATGAGCAGTTCTTC. It yields the protein CASNPTGTGRANEQFF.

This clonotype was picked up a small number of times. The chain employs TRBV28 and TRBJ2-3, with D perhaps TRBD1 (6 bases). This CDR3 spans 16 amino acids. Germline V gene data show CDR1 as MDHEN and CDR2 as SYDVKM. V lost 3 bases to trimming and J lost 2 bases, with 15 bases between them. The CDR3 loop reads CASSFPTGAYTDTQYF. For the CDR3, the DNA is TGTGCCAGCAGTTTCCCGACAGGAGCCTACACAGATACGCAGTATTTT.

The chain links TRBV27 to TRBJ2-3, with 10 bases that match TRBD2. Unmatched junction bases numbered 13, after V lost 3 bases and J lost 7 bases. CDR1 and CDR2 (germline): MNHEY, SMNVEV (reference sequence). The CDR3 loop spans 17 amino acids. The CDR3 nucleotides are TGTGCCAGCAGTTTCAGGGCTAGCGGGGGACCATTGCATACGCAGTATTTT. It is translated as CASSFRASGGPLHTQYF.

This clonotype was picked up a small number of times. The chain has TRBV6-2 or TRBV6-3 and TRBJ2-6; D might be TRBD1 (6 bases). The germline V gene encodes CDR1 MNHEY and CDR2 SVGEGT. CDR3 length: 18 amino acids. CDR3 in amino acids: CAADRERISGSGANVLTF. The CDR3 region has the DNA TGTGCAGCGGACAGAGAACGAATCTCTGGCTCTGGGGCCAACGTCCTGACTTTC.

The genes are TRBV6-6 and TRBJ2-7, with TRBD1 matching over 7 bases. V lost 6 bases to trimming and J lost 2 bases; unmatched junction nucleotides: 7. The CDR3 totals 14 residues. The germline CDR1 and CDR2 sequences are MNHNY and SVGAGI (reference sequence). The CDR3 is CASSRTTGTYEQYF. In DNA form, the CDR3 reads TGTGCCAGCAGCCGCACGACAGGGACCTACGAGCAGTACTTC.

This chain connects TRBV7-2 to TRBJ1-4; TRBD1 agrees at 7 bases. This CDR3 region has 16 residues. With 5 bases clipped from V and 4 bases from J, the junction kept 10 bases outside the gene matches. Looked up from germline, CDR1 is SGHTA and CDR2 is FQGNSA. The CDR3 here is CASSQTGDVNNEKLFF. CDR3 in DNA: TGTGCCAGCAGCCAAACAGGGGACGTGAATAATGAAAAACTGTTTTTT.

This clonotype was counted between two and nine times. This chain connects TRBV7-9 to TRBJ2-1; the D is unclear. Trimming left V 5 bases short and J 8 bases short, with 22 bases between. The CDR3 has 16 amino acids. The germline gives CDR1 SEHNR, CDR2 FQNEAQ (reference sequence). CDR3 nucleotide sequence: TGTGCCAGCAGCCTCACCCTGCCAGGAGCGCTCGATGAGCAGTTCTTC. It encodes CASSLTLPGALDEQFF.

The chain employs TRBV20-1 and TRBJ1-5; no reliable D call. CDR3 size: 11 residues. CDR1 DFQATT and CDR2 SNEGSKA come from the germline V gene (reference sequence). Trimming cost V 0 bases and J 10 bases, with 7 bases left between them. CDR3 amino acids: CSARDGVPQHF. The CDR3 DNA is TGCAGTGCTAGAGATGGGGTCCCCCAGCATTTT.

This chain links TRBV4-1 with TRBJ1-2; D is undetermined. V lost 4 bases to trimming and J lost 1 base, with 13 bases between them. The CDR3 sequence is 15 residues long. The germline CDR1 and CDR2 sequences are MGHRA and YSYEKL. The CDR3 bases are TGCGCCAGCAGCCCCGCGAGTCGCTATAACTATGGCTACACCTTC. Amino acids: CASSPASRYNYGYTF.

The chain employs TRBV12-3 or TRBV12-4 and TRBJ2-7; TRBD1 matches 7 bases. V dropped 4 bases and J dropped 3; count of bases not matched to a gene: 6. The CDR3 is 14 amino acids. This CDR3 is CASSSGDRNYEQYF. In DNA form, the CDR3 reads TGTGCCAGCAGTTCTGGGGACAGAAACTACGAGCAGTACTTC.

The rearrangement joins TRBV7-2 to TRBJ2-7; D unresolved. Germline CDR1 SGHTA, CDR2 FQGNSA. Between the trimmed V and J ends, which lost 5 bases and 3 bases, there was a span of 14 bases. The CDR3 runs 14 residues. The CDR3 reads CASSPSSPVYEQYF. CDR3 DNA sequence: TGTGCCAGCAGCCCTTCTTCTCCTGTCTACGAGCAGTACTTC.

The V and J genes are TRBV29-1 and TRBJ2-1; TRBD2 aligns across 12 bases. Germline values: CDR1 SQVTM, CDR2 ANQGSEA. The CDR3 has 17 amino acids. V gave up 6 bases and J gave up 6 bases; unmatched junction bases: 15. The CDR3 region has the DNA TGCAGCGTCGACCGAAGTATGACTAGCGGGGGAACCAATGAGCAGTTCTTC. Its translation is CSVDRSMTSGGTNEQFF.

The chain recombines TRBV6-6 with TRBJ2-1; 9 nucleotides line up with TRBD2. The V and J ends lost 7 bases and 5 bases, in that order; junction bases with no gene match: 12. This CDR3 comprises 16 residues. The germline V gene has CDR1 MNHNY and CDR2 SVGAGI (reference sequence). This CDR3 reads CASTKFWTSVDNEQFF. The CDR3 bases are TGTGCCAGCACCAAATTCTGGACTAGCGTCGACAATGAGCAGTTCTTC.

The V call is TRBV6-5, the J call TRBJ2-2, with D unclear. Germline CDR1 is MNHEY and CDR2 is SVGAGI. V lost 2 bases to trimming and J lost 1 base, with 8 bases between them. CDR3 size: 15 residues. CDR3 DNA: TGTGCCAGCAGTTACGGCGCAGTGAACACCGGGGAGCTGTTTTTT. This gives the protein CASSYGAVNTGELFF.

The table lists this clonotype with many counts. CDR3 in DNA: TGCAGTGCTACCCCATGGGGGCCCCAGACCGAGCAGTACTTC. It translates to CSATPWGPQTEQYF. The genes are TRBV20-1 and TRBJ2-7; weak D call: TRBD1 (6 bases). Per the germline V gene, CDR1 is DFQATT and CDR2 is SNEGSKA (reference sequence). The V gene lost 4 bases and the J gene lost 6 bases, with 19 bases spanning the gap. CDR3 length: 14 residues.